Below, one T cell receptor beta chain is given with its context. Its antigen is currently unknown. These data are taken from a study of cytomegalovirus exposure and HLA in healthy donors. Study details: Genetic ancestry analysis placed approximately 80% of the 398 donors that were genotyped in the Caucasian-associated cluster.

From germline, CDR1 is MNHEY and CDR2 SVGAGI. The CDR3 runs to 16 residues. Notes on the study in general: There were 150 to 200 TCR beta chains listed as cytomegalovirus-associated. Despite most TCR sequences being rare, some public TCRs occurred in many donors. TCR beta chain V- and J-gene trimming was linked, in a later analysis, to a missense variant in DCLRE1C.

In the PCR, 60 Vbeta and 13 Jbeta primers were used. TCRdb's copy holds only in-frame clones and misses some; the assay was immunoSEQ multiplex PCR. The sample lists around 150,000 clones; approximately 80% were seen once. The chain recombines TRBV6-5 with TRBJ2-5; 9 bases match TRBD1. The J call may be incorrect, as the DNA end agrees better with TRBJ2-7. The sequenced sample consisted of PBMCs. The sequence derives from a woman aged 18 to 35 in good health and CMV-seronegative. CDR3 loop: CASSYSLGQGPYEQYF. The CDR3 DNA follows: TGTGCCAGCAGTTACTCGTTGGGACAGGGCCCCTACGAGCAGTACTTC.